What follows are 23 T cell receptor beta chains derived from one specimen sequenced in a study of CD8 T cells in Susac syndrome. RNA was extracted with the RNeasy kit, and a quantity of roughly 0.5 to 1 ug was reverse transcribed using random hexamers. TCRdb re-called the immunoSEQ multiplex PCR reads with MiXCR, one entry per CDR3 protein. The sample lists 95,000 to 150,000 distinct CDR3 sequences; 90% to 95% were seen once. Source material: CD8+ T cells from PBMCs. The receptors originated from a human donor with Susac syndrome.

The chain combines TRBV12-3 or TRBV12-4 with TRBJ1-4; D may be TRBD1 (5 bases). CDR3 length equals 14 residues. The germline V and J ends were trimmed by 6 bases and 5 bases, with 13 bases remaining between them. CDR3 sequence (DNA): TGTGCCAGCAGGGGGGACGGGTTAAATGAAAAACTGTTTTTT. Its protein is CASRGDGLNEKLFF.

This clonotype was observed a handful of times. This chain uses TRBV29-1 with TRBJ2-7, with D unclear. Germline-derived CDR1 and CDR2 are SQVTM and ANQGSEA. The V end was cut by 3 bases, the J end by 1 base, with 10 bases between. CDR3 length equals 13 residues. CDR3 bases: TGCAGCGTTGATCTGGGTGTATCCTACGAGCAGTACTTC. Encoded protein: CSVDLGVSYEQYF.

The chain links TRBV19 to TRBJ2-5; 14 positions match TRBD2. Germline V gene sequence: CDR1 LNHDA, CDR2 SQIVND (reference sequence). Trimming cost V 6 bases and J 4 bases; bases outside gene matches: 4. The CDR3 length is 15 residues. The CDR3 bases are TGTGCCAGTAGGGAGGGACTAGCGGGAGTAGAGACCCAGTACTTC. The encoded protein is CASREGLAGVETQYF. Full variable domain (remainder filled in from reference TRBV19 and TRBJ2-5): DGGITQSPKYLFRKEGQNVTLSCEQNLNHDAMYWYRQDPGQGLRLIYYSQIVNDFQKGDIAEGYSVSREKKESFPLTVTSAQKNPTAFYLCASREGLAGVETQYFGPGTRLLVL.

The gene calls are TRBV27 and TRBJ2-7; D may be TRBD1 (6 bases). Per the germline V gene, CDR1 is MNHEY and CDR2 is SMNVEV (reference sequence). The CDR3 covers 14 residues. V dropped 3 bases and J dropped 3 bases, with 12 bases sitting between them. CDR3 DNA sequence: TGTGCCAGCAGTTTCAGGGGACGGAACTACGAGCAGTACTTC. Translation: CASSFRGRNYEQYF.

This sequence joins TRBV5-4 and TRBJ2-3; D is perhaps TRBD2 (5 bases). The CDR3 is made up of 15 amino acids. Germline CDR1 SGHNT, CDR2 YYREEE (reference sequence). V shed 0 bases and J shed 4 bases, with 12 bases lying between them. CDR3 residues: CASSLVEGVADTQYF. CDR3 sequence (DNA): TGTGCCAGCAGCTTGGTAGAGGGAGTCGCAGATACGCAGTATTTT.

In DNA, the CDR3 is TGTGCCAGCAGTTACTCTGAAGGTTCTGTGGATGGCTACACCTTC. Amino acids: CASSYSEGSVDGYTF. V usage is TRBV6-5 and J usage is TRBJ1-2; no clear D gene. Trimming stripped 0 bases from V and 6 bases from J, with 14 bases between. The CDR3 spans 15 residues. CDR1 MNHEY and CDR2 SVGAGI come from the germline V gene.

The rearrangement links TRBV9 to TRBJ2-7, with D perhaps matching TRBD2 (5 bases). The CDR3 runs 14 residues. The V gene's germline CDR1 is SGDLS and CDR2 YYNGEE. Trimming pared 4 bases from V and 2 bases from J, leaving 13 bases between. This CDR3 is CASSSGGHPYEQYF. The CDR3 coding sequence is TGTGCCAGCAGCTCCGGAGGTCACCCCTACGAGCAGTACTTC. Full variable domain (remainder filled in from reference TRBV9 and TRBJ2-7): DSGVTQTPKHLITATGQRVTLRCSPRSGDLSVYWYQQSLDQGLQFLIQYYNGEERAKGNILERFSAQQFPDLHSELNLSSLELGDSALYFCASSSGGHPYEQYFGPGTRLTVT.

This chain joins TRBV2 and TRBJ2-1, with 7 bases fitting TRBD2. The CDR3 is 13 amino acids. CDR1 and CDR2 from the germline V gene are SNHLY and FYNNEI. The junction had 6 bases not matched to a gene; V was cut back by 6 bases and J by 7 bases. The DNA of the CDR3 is TGTGCCAGCAGCACTAGCGCGGGGAATGAGCAGTTCTTC. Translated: CASSTSAGNEQFF.

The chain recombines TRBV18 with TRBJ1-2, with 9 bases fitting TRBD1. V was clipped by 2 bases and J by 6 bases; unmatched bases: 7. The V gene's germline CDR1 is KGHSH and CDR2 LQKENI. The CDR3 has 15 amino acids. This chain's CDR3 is CASSPGTGRKDGYTF. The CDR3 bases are TGTGCCAGCTCACCAGGGACAGGGAGGAAGGATGGCTACACCTTC.

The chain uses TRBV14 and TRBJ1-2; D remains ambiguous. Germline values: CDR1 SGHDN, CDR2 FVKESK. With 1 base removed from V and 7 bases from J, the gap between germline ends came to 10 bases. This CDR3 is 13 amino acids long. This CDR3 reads CASSQVRGLGYTF. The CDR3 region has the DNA TGTGCCAGCAGCCAAGTTCGCGGGCTTGGCTACACCTTC.

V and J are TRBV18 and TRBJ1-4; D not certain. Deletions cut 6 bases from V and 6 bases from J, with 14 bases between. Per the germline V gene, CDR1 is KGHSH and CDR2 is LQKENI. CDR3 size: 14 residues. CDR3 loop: CASSAGRTDEKLFF. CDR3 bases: TGTGCCAGCTCGGCTGGACGTACGGATGAAAAACTGTTTTTT.

CDR3 DNA: TGTGCCAGTGTGCCTTCTCCCTGGGGACAAGTCAACAATGAGCAGTTCTTC. Translated, it gives CASVPSPWGQVNNEQFF. The V call is TRBV2, the J call TRBJ2-1; perhaps TRBD1 as D (6 bases). The CDR3 spans 17 residues. The V gene lost 9 bases and the J gene lost 5 bases, with 26 bases spanning the gap. The germline V gene has CDR1 SNHLY and CDR2 FYNNEI. Full variable domain (outside the CDR3, taken from reference TRBV2 and TRBJ2-1): EPEVTQTPSHQVTQMGQEVILRCVPISNHLYFYWYRQILGQKVEFLVSFYNNEISEKSEIFDDQFSVERPDGSNFTLKIRSTKLEDSAMYFCASVPSPWGQVNNEQFFGPGTRLTVL.

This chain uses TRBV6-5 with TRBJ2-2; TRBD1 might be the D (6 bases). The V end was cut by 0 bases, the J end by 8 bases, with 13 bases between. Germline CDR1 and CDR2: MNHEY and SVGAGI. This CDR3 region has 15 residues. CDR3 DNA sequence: TGTGCCAGCAGTTACTCGAGGGCAGGGGTTGGGGAGCTGTTTTTT. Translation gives CASSYSRAGVGELFF.

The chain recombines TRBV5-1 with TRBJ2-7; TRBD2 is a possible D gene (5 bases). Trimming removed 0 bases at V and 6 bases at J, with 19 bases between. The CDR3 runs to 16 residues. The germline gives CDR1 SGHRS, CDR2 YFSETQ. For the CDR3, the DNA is TGCGCCAGCAGCTTGGTTACGGGGTCAACCTCTGGCGAGCAGTACTTC. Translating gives CASSLVTGSTSGEQYF.

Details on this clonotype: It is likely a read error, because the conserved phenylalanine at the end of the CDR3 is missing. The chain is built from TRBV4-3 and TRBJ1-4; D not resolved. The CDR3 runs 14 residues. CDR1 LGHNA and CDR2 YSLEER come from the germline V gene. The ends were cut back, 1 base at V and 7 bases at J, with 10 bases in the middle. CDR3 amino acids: CASSQAERSEKLFS. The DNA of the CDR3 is TGCGCCAGCAGCCAAGCAGAACGTAGTGAAAAACTGTTTTCT.

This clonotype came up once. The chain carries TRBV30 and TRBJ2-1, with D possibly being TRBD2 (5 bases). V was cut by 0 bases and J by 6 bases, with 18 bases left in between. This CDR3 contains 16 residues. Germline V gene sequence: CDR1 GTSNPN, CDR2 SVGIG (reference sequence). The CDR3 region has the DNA TGTGCCTGGAGTGTACTGGGTCCCGGCGGACTCAATGAGCAGTTCTTC. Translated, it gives CAWSVLGPGGLNEQFF.

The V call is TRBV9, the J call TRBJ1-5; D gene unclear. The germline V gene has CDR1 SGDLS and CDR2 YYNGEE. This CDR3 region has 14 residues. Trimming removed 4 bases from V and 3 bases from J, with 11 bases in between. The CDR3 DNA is TGTGCCAGCAGCATGGGGAGCCCCAATCAGCCCCAGCATTTT. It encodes CASSMGSPNQPQHF.

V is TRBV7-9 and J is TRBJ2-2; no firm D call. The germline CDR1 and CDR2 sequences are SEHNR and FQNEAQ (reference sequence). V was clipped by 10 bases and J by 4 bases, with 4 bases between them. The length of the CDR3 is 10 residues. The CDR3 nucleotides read TGTGCCACAGGCACCGGGGAGCTGTTTTTT. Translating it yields CATGTGELFF.

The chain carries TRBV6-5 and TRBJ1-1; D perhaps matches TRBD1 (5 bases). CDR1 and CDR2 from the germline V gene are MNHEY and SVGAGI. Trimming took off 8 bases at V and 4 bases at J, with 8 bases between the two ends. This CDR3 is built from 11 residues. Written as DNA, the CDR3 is TGTGCCAGCCAGAGGGGCACTGAAGCTTTCTTT. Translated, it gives CASQRGTEAFF.

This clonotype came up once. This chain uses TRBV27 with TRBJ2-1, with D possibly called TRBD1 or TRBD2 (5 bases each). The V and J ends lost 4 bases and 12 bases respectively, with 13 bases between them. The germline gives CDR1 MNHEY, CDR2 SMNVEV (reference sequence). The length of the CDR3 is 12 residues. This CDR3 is CASSSGKGRQFF. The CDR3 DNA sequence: TGTGCCAGCAGTTCCGGTAAGGGGAGGCAGTTCTTC.

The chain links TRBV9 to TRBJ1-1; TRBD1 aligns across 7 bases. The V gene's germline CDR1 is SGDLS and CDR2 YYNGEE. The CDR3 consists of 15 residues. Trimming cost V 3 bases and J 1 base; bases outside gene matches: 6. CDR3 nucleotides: TGTGCCAGCAGCGCACCCCAGGGGGGGAACACTGAAGCTTTCTTT. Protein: CASSAPQGGNTEAFF.

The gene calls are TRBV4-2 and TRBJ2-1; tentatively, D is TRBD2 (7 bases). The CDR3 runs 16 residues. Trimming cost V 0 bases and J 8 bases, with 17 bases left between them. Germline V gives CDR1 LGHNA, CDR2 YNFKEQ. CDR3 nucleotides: TGTGCCAGCAGCCAAGAGGGGGGCGGGAGTGTAGATGAGCAGTTCTTC. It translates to CASSQEGGGSVDEQFF.

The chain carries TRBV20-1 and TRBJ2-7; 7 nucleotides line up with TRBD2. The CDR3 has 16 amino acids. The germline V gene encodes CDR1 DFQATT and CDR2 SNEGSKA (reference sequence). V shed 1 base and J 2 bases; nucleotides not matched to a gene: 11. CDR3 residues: CSARASSSGDTYEQYF. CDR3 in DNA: TGCAGTGCTAGAGCCTCTTCCAGCGGGGATACCTACGAGCAGTACTTC.